Here is one T cell receptor (beta chain) with its context. Some clones are missing from TCRdb's copy, which holds only in-frame ones; the method was immunoSEQ multiplex PCR. This sample yields some 80,000 clones, of which approximately 92% are seen a single time; 4% to 5.5% belongs to the top ten. This sample was included in a study of OX40 agonist ivuxolimab in advanced cancers. Study information: Patients received the agonistic anti-OX40 (CD134) antibody ivuxolimab.

Systemic immunosuppression or a history of autoimmune disease excluded patients. V was pared by 0 bases and J by 4 bases, with 1 base of the junction left unmatched. The CDR3 is 13 amino acids. From germline, CDR1 is SGHRS and CDR2 YFSETQ. This sequence was found in an adult with an advanced solid tumor such as melanoma, head and neck, liver or kidney cancer. The specimen was CD4+ or CD8+ T cells sorted from blood, collected in a trial of the OX40 agonist ivuxolimab. The rearrangement uses TRBV5-1 and TRBJ2-7; TRBD1 agrees at 7 bases. The DNA for the CDR3 is TGCGCCAGCAGCTTGGCCAGGGGGTACGAGCAGTACTTC. This translates into CASSLARGYEQYF.